Listed below are T cell receptor beta chains from one sample, sequenced in a study of CD8 T cells in Susac syndrome. TCRdb reprocessed the immunoSEQ multiplex PCR reads via MiXCR and lists one record per CDR3 protein. The sample has around 200,000 distinct CDR3 sequences, about 95% seen once. The specimen sequenced was CD4+ T cells from PBMCs. These TCRs come from a human donor in good health. The CDR3 runs from the conserved cysteine through the conserved F or W. The order of the fields is V gene, D gene, CDR3 length, clone size, J gene, CDR3 protein, CDR3 DNA. The D gene is left open where the match is weak. Rows may omit the clone size; those that give it use once, few, many or a size class.

TRBV6-5,TRBD2,11,.,TRBJ2-7,CASRRGYEQYF,TGTGCCAGTAGGCGGGGGTACGAGCAGTACTTC
TRBV14,.,14,once,TRBJ2-3,CASSQVVSTDTQYF,TGTGCCAGCAGCCAAGTCGTATCCACAGATACGCAGTATTTT
TRBV25-1,.,14,.,TRBJ2-1,CASSGTGRGSEQFF,TGTGCCAGCAGTGGGACGGGGCGGGGCAGTGAGCAGTTCTTC
TRBV3-1,TRBD1,13,.,TRBJ2-7,CASSQQGDTEQYF,TGTGCCAGCAGCCAACAGGGGGATACCGAGCAGTACTTC
TRBV20-1,.,15,once,TRBJ2-1,CSASIGPDSYNEQFF,TGCAGTGCTAGCATTGGTCCCGACTCCTACAATGAGCAGTTCTTC
TRBV20-1,TRBD2,16,.,TRBJ2-1,CSARDRSGSYLDEQFF,TGCAGTGCTAGAGATCGTAGCGGGAGCTACCTCGATGAGCAGTTCTTC
TRBV7-2,TRBD1,16,.,TRBJ1-2,CASSLDRGLTGYGYTF,TGTGCCAGCAGCTTAGACAGGGGTTTGACGGGCTATGGCTACACCTTC
TRBV5-4,TRBD2,17,.,TRBJ2-1,CASSLAVLAGSYNEQFF,TGTGCCAGCAGCTTGGCCGTACTAGCGGGTTCCTACAATGAGCAGTTCTTC
TRBV6-5,TRBD1,13,.,TRBJ1-3,CASSDRGGNTIYF,TGTGCCAGCAGTGACAGGGGAGGAAACACCATATATTTT
TRBV2,TRBD1,15,.,TRBJ1-2,CASSGVTGARSGYTF,TGTGCCAGCAGTGGGGTCACAGGGGCGCGGTCTGGCTACACCTTC
TRBV29-1,.,14,.,TRBJ1-1,CSVLVTDISTEAFF,TGCAGCGTTCTCGTGACGGATATCTCCACTGAAGCTTTCTTT
TRBV29-1,TRBD1,11,.,TRBJ1-2,CSVGQGDGYTF,TGCAGCGTTGGACAGGGGGATGGCTACACCTTC
TRBV20-1,.,13,once,TRBJ2-4,CSAGVVAKNIQYF,TGCAGTGCTGGGGTGGTAGCCAAAAACATTCAGTACTTC
TRBV27,TRBD1,14,.,TRBJ1-5,CASSPWDRGQPQHF,TGTGCCAGCAGTCCCTGGGACAGGGGTCAGCCCCAGCATTTT
TRBV6-5,.,14,.,TRBJ1-5,CASSSARGNQPQHF,TGTGCCAGCAGCTCGGCCAGGGGCAATCAGCCCCAGCATTTT
TRBV19,.,16,once,TRBJ1-1,CASSIYVPTEGTEAFF,TGTGCCAGTAGTATATACGTCCCCACGGAGGGCACTGAAGCTTTCTTT
TRBV19,.,14,.,TRBJ1-2,CASTGPGLGYGYTF,TGTGCCAGTACCGGTCCGGGACTGGGCTATGGCTACACCTTC
TRBV7-2,.,15,.,TRBJ2-5,CASSLADYIQETQYF,TGTGCCAGCAGCTTAGCGGACTACATCCAAGAGACCCAGTACTTC
TRBV2,.,14,.,TRBJ1-1,CASSLEQLGTEAFF,TGTGCCAGCAGCCTAGAACAGTTGGGCACTGAAGCTTTCTTT
TRBV9,TRBD1,14,.,TRBJ1-4,CASSAGTGDEKLFF,TGTGCCAGCAGCGCCGGGACAGGTGATGAAAAACTGTTTTTT
TRBV6-1,.,14,few,TRBJ1-5,CASSEVSSNQPQHF,TGTGCCAGCAGTGAAGTATCTAGCAATCAGCCCCAGCATTTT
TRBV20-1,.,13,.,TRBJ2-1,CSARDSNYNEQFF,TGCAGTGCGCGGGACAGTAATTACAATGAGCAGTTCTTC
TRBV20-1,TRBD2,16,.,TRBJ2-3,CSAALTSGGRGDTQYF,TGCAGTGCTGCTTTGACTAGCGGGGGGCGGGGAGATACGCAGTATTTT
TRBV27,.,17,once,TRBJ1-5,CASSSLQGVVGNQPQHF,TGTGCCAGCAGTTCCCTACAGGGAGTGGTCGGCAATCAGCCCCAGCATTTT
TRBV18,.,13,few,TRBJ2-3,CASSPGSTDTQYF,TGTGCCAGCTCACCGGGTAGCACAGATACGCAGTATTTT
TRBV5-1,TRBD1,15,.,TRBJ2-5,CASSLAGQGMETQYF,TGCGCCAGCAGCTTGGCTGGACAGGGGATGGAGACCCAGTACTTC
TRBV12-3/TRBV12-4,.,13,.,TRBJ1-2,CASSRQLNYGYTF,TGTGCCAGCAGCCGACAGCTTAACTATGGCTACACCTTC
TRBV20-1,TRBD1,12,.,TRBJ2-7,CSARDRDYEQYF,TGCAGTGCCCGGGACAGGGACTACGAGCAGTACTTC
TRBV9,TRBD2,15,.,TRBJ2-2,CASSVTGLAAGELFF,TGTGCCAGCAGCGTAACGGGGCTAGCGGCCGGGGAGCTGTTTTTT
TRBV28,TRBD1,14,.,TRBJ2-5,CASREGQDWETQYF,TGTGCCAGCAGGGAGGGACAGGATTGGGAGACCCAGTACTTC
TRBV20-1,TRBD2,16,.,TRBJ2-1,CSAREVHGLAGNEQFF,TGCAGTGCTAGGGAGGTCCACGGACTAGCAGGCAATGAGCAGTTCTTC
TRBV24-1,.,13,.,TRBJ2-5,CATSESQQETQYF,TGTGCCACCAGTGAGTCACAGCAGGAGACCCAGTACTTC
TRBV11-2,.,13,.,TRBJ2-3,CASRTLGTDTQYF,TGTGCCAGCAGGACATTGGGCACAGATACGCAGTATTTT
TRBV9,.,15,.,TRBJ2-1,CASSEQRASNNEQFF,TGTGCCAGCAGCGAACAGCGGGCTAGTAACAATGAGCAGTTCTTC
TRBV29-1,.,13,.,TRBJ1-1,CSARFGGNTEAFF,TGCAGCGCCCGCTTTGGGGGGAACACTGAAGCTTTCTTT
TRBV29-1,.,13,.,TRBJ1-1,CSALEGADTEAFF,TGCAGCGCTTTGGAGGGAGCGGACACTGAAGCTTTCTTT
TRBV29-1,.,16,.,TRBJ2-1,CSVEDLAAAPTLKQFF,TGCAGCGTTGAAGATCTGGCGGCAGCTCCCACCCTAAAGCAGTTCTTC
TRBV25-1,TRBD1,16,.,TRBJ2-7,CASSTPGQGVSYEQYF,TGTGCCAGCAGTACCCCGGGACAGGGCGTCTCCTACGAGCAGTACTTC
TRBV7-9,.,14,.,TRBJ1-2,CASSLSWLDYGYTF,TGTGCCAGCAGCTTATCGTGGTTGGACTATGGCTACACCTTC
TRBV11-2,.,15,.,TRBJ2-3,CASSPLVWGTDTQYF,TGTGCCAGCAGTCCACTAGTTTGGGGCACAGATACGCAGTATTTT
TRBV25-1,.,17,.,TRBJ1-5,CASSAVAGTNSNQPQHF,TGTGCCAGCAGTGCCGTCGCGGGCACCAATAGCAATCAGCCCCAGCATTTT
TRBV6-2/TRBV6-3,.,12,.,TRBJ1-2,CASRSTREDYTF,TGTGCCAGCAGATCAACTAGGGAGGACTACACCTTC
TRBV25-1,.,13,.,TRBJ1-6,CASSETRDSPLHF,TGTGCCAGCAGTGAAACAAGGGATTCACCCCTCCACTTT
TRBV29-1,.,11,.,TRBJ2-2,CSVVEGRELFF,TGCAGCGTTGTAGAGGGGCGGGAGCTGTTTTTT
TRBV29-1,.,14,.,TRBJ2-2,CSAASQLNTGELFF,TGCAGCGCCGCCTCACAGCTAAACACCGGGGAGCTGTTTTTT
TRBV12-3/TRBV12-4,.,11,.,TRBJ1-2,CASSAFYGYTF,TGTGCCAGCAGTGCTTTCTATGGCTACACCTTC
TRBV3-1,.,15,once,TRBJ2-1,CASSQDSHGYNEQFF,TGTGCCAGCAGCCAAGACAGTCACGGCTACAATGAGCAGTTCTTC
TRBV3-1,.,14,.,TRBJ1-6,CASSQASGDSPLHF,TGTGCCAGCAGCCAAGCCTCGGGGGATTCACCCCTCCACTTT
TRBV5-4,.,13,few,TRBJ2-2,CASSGSNTGELFF,TGTGCCAGCAGCGGGTCGAACACCGGGGAGCTGTTTTTT
TRBV7-2,.,16,.,TRBJ2-1,CASSLASGLTVNEQFF,TGTGCCAGCAGCTTAGCATCGGGGTTAACGGTCAATGAGCAGTTCTTC
TRBV28,.,14,once,TRBJ2-5,CASSPPTYQETQYF,TGTGCCAGCAGCCCCCCAACGTACCAAGAGACCCAGTACTTC
TRBV20-1,.,14,.,TRBJ2-3,CSGPGGDGTDTQYF,TGCAGTGGACCAGGGGGGGATGGCACAGATACGCAGTATTTT
TRBV7-2,.,13,.,TRBJ2-3,CASSLFGGDTQYF,TGTGCCAGCAGCTTATTTGGAGGAGATACGCAGTATTTT
TRBV20-1,.,13,.,TRBJ1-5,CSASRVVNQPQHF,TGCAGTGCTAGCAGGGTAGTAAATCAGCCCCAGCATTTT
TRBV9,.,14,once,TRBJ2-1,CASSLQVYYNEQFF,TGTGCCAGCAGCCTCCAGGTTTACTACAATGAGCAGTTCTTC
TRBV5-1,.,14,.,TRBJ2-5,CASSLGTIQETQYF,TGCGCCAGCAGCTTGGGGACAATCCAAGAGACCCAGTACTTC
TRBV28,.,12,.,TRBJ1-2,CASSLRFYGYTF,TGTGCCAGCAGTTTGCGGTTCTATGGCTACACCTTC